A single sample is the source of the 16 T cell receptor beta chains below, sequenced in a study of cytomegalovirus exposure and HLA in healthy donors. In the PCR, 60 Vbeta and 13 Jbeta primers were used. Data came from immunoSEQ multiplex PCR; TCRdb stores just in-frame clones and leaves some out. The sample carries over 75,000 clones, approximately 70% recorded once. What was sequenced was PBMCs. Source of these receptors: a young man in good health and CMV-seronegative.

This clone came up a few times. The chain combines TRBV4-1 with TRBJ1-2, with D unresolved. V lost 4 bases and J 6 bases, leaving 18 bases between the germline ends. The germline CDR1 and CDR2 sequences are MGHRA and YSYEKL. The length of the CDR3 is 15 residues. Here the CDR3 reads CASSPEGYPPNGYTF. In DNA form, the CDR3 reads TGCGCCAGCAGCCCCGAGGGTTACCCTCCGAATGGCTACACCTTC.

This clone was found once. This sequence joins TRBV7-9 and TRBJ1-2, with TRBD1 matching over 7 bases. V trimming: 1 base; J trimming: 9 bases; junction bases outside the gene matches: 5. The CDR3 spans 13 residues. CDR1 and CDR2 from the germline V gene are SEHNR and FQNEAQ (reference sequence). CDR3 residues: CASSLGDSRSYTF. CDR3 bases: TGTGCCAGCAGCTTAGGGGACAGTCGGAGCTACACCTTC.

V usage is TRBV20-1 and J usage is TRBJ1-1; 7 nucleotides align to TRBD1. The CDR3 has 11 residues. Trimming took 3 bases from V and 11 from J; bases not matched to a gene: 6. The germline CDR1 and CDR2 sequences are DFQATT and SNEGSKA (reference sequence). The CDR3 sequence: CSASGRGPAFF. CDR3 DNA: TGCAGTGCTAGTGGAAGGGGGCCGGCTTTCTTT.

The rearrangement uses TRBV9 and TRBJ1-1; D is possibly TRBD1 (6 bases). The CDR3 spans 14 residues. Germline V lookup: CDR1 SGDLS, CDR2 YYNGEE. V was shortened by 4 bases and J by 2 bases, with 12 bases between the two germline ends. CDR3 sequence (DNA): TGTGCCAGCAGCCTGACAGGCTCCAACACTGAAGCTTTCTTT. Its translation: CASSLTGSNTEAFF.

The sample holds a few counts of this clone. The chain has TRBV7-2 and TRBJ1-4; the match to TRBD1 covers 8 bases. Germline CDR1 reads SGHTA; CDR2 reads FQGNSA. V was clipped by 4 bases and J by 8 bases; unmatched bases: 12. CDR3 length: 16 residues. In nucleotides, the CDR3 is TGTGCCAGCAGCTCAGGGGGCGGCGGGTCGAGAGAAAAACTGTTTTTT. It is translated as CASSSGGGGSREKLFF.

The chain is built from TRBV28 and TRBJ2-1; D uncertain. The V and J ends lost 3 bases and 10 bases respectively, with 10 bases between them. From germline, CDR1 is MDHEN and CDR2 SYDVKM. This CDR3 is built from 12 residues. The CDR3 bases are TGTGCCAGCAGTTTGGCAGGTTGGGAGCAGTTCTTC. Protein sequence: CASSLAGWEQFF.

This clone has a handful of counts. The chain couples TRBV5-1 to TRBJ2-7, with a tentative D call TRBD1 (6 bases). This CDR3 contains 15 residues. CDR1 is SGHRS, CDR2 YFSETQ, per germline. V lost 0 bases and J 6 bases, leaving 16 bases between the germline ends. CDR3 sequence (DNA): TGCGCCAGCAGCTTGGCCCCCAACAGGGCTAGCGAGCAGTACTTC. Amino acids: CASSLAPNRASEQYF.

The rearrangement joins TRBV29-1 to TRBJ1-1; the match to TRBD1 covers 9 bases. This CDR3 comprises 13 residues. With 8 bases clipped from V and 3 bases from J, the junction kept 7 bases outside the gene matches. In germline, CDR1 is SQVTM, CDR2 ANQGSEA. The CDR3 loop is CSPTRTGDTEAFF. The CDR3 bases are TGCAGCCCTACTCGGACAGGGGACACTGAAGCTTTCTTT.

The chain links TRBV7-9 to TRBJ1-5; weak D call: TRBD1 (5 bases). The CDR3 loop spans 14 amino acids. Germline loops: CDR1 SEHNR, CDR2 FQNEAQ (reference sequence). V was pared by 4 bases and J by 6 bases, with 13 bases between. CDR3 coding DNA: TGTGCCAGCAGCTCCGGGGCGGGATCTCAGCCCCAGCATTTT. It yields the protein CASSSGAGSQPQHF. The full variable domain, its missing parts supplied by reference TRBV7-9 and TRBJ1-5, is DTGVSQNPRHKITKRGQNVTFRCDPISEHNRLYWYRQTLGQGPEFLTYFQNEAQLEKSRLLSDRFSAERPKGSFSTLEIQRTEQGDSAMYLCASSSGAGSQPQHFGDGTRLSIL.

The rearrangement links TRBV30 to TRBJ2-7; 7 bases align to TRBD1. Germline-derived CDR1 and CDR2 are GTSNPN and SVGIG (reference sequence). The CDR3 spans 13 residues. V dropped 4 bases and J dropped 2; count of bases not matched to a gene: 5. The CDR3 spells CAWKGQGAYEQYF. In DNA, the CDR3 is TGTGCCTGGAAAGGGCAGGGGGCCTACGAGCAGTACTTC.

V and J are TRBV28 and TRBJ1-5; D is ambiguous. Germline CDR1 MDHEN, CDR2 SYDVKM. CDR3 length equals 15 residues. V shed 5 bases and J shed 11 bases, with 22 bases lying between them. CDR3 DNA: TGTGCCAGCAGTCTTATAAGCGATAAAATCTTGACCCAGCATTTT. Amino acid sequence: CASSLISDKILTQHF.

This chain links TRBV10-2 with TRBJ1-4; D is perhaps TRBD1 (5 bases). This CDR3 spans 15 amino acids. With 5 bases removed from V and 3 bases from J, the gap between germline ends came to 13 bases. CDR1 WSHSY and CDR2 SAAADI come from the germline V gene. The CDR3 DNA sequence: TGCGCCAGCAGTTCCCACGACAGCTCTAATGAAAAACTGTTTTTT. Translated, it gives CASSSHDSSNEKLFF.

The V call is TRBV25-1, the J call TRBJ1-5; 7 positions agree with TRBD1. The ends lost 4 bases at V and 7 bases at J; junction bases unmatched: 10. CDR1 is MGHDK and CDR2 is SYGVNS in the germline V gene. The CDR3 loop spans 15 amino acids. The CDR3 bases are TGTGCCAGCAGTGGAGACAGGGATGAGCGCCAGCCCCAGCATTTT. Translated: CASSGDRDERQPQHF.

As concerns this clone: Compared with germline, one end of the junction differs, possibly owing to a read error. This rearrangement joins TRBV30 to TRBJ2-6; tentatively, D is TRBD2 (6 bases). The germline gives CDR1 GTSNPN, CDR2 SVGIG (reference sequence). The CDR3 totals 15 residues. CDR3 DNA: TGTGCCTGGAGTGTAGGGGACTCTGGGGCCACCGTCCTGACTTTC. Translated, it gives CAWSVGDSGATVLTF.

The rearrangement uses TRBV7-9 and TRBJ2-1, with a possible D match to TRBD2 (6 bases). The V end was cut by 1 base, the J end by 8 bases, with 12 bases between. The CDR3 sequence is 14 residues long. The germline V gene has CDR1 SEHNR and CDR2 FQNEAQ (reference sequence). The CDR3 DNA is TGTGCCAGCAGCTTAGGGAGGGCTATGGATGAGCAGTTCTTC. Protein product: CASSLGRAMDEQFF.

The chain links TRBV10-3 to TRBJ1-3; D might be TRBD1 (5 bases). The germline V gene encodes CDR1 ENHRY and CDR2 SYGVKD. V dropped 3 bases and J dropped 4 bases, with 10 bases sitting between them. The CDR3 loop spans 14 amino acids. CDR3 nucleotides: TGTGCCATCAGTGAAGGGGTCCTCGGAAACACCATATATTTT. Translating gives CAISEGVLGNTIYF.